A selection of T cell receptor beta chains follows, all from one sample in a study of cytomegalovirus exposure and HLA in healthy donors. This table comes from immunoSEQ multiplex PCR, and its TCRdb copy is limited to in-frame clones, with some not included. The sample lists 130,000 to 150,000 clones; 70% to 90% were seen once. Sequencing was carried out using PBMCs. These receptors were obtained from a woman under 30 in good health and CMV-seropositive. CDR3s include the opening cysteine and the closing phenylalanine or tryptophan. The order of the fields is J gene, V gene, clone size, D gene, CDR3 DNA, CDR3 protein. A D gene is named only where the DNA matches it firmly. Rows give clone size only sometimes, using once, few, many, or a class for an expanded clone.

j_call: TRBJ2-5; v_call: TRBV5-1; clone_size: -; d_call: TRBD1; cdr3_nt: TGCGCCAGCAGCTTGGTACAAACAGGGGCAGGAGAGACCCAGTACTTC; cdr3_aa: CASSLVQTGAGETQYF
j_call: TRBJ2-2; v_call: TRBV29-1; clone_size: -; d_call: -; cdr3_nt: TGCAGCGTTGGAGGACAGAGGAACACCGGGGAGCTGTTTTTT; cdr3_aa: CSVGGQRNTGELFF
j_call: TRBJ2-7; v_call: TRBV5-4; clone_size: -; d_call: TRBD1; cdr3_nt: TGTGCCAGCAGCCCCGGGACAGGCCCCTACGAGCAGTACTTC; cdr3_aa: CASSPGTGPYEQYF
j_call: TRBJ1-3; v_call: TRBV4-2; clone_size: once; d_call: -; cdr3_nt: TGTGCCAGCAGCCAAGATCTATCAGGGTCTGGAAACACCATATATTTT; cdr3_aa: CASSQDLSGSGNTIYF
j_call: TRBJ2-1; v_call: TRBV5-4; clone_size: -; d_call: TRBD1; cdr3_nt: TGTGCCAGCAGTCAGGGGGCCCGCTACAATGAGCAGTTCTTC; cdr3_aa: CASSQGARYNEQFF
j_call: TRBJ2-1; v_call: TRBV7-9; clone_size: -; d_call: -; cdr3_nt: TGTGCCAGCAGCTTAGACTTGTACTCCTACAATGAGCAGTTCTTC; cdr3_aa: CASSLDLYSYNEQFF
j_call: TRBJ2-1; v_call: TRBV4-2; clone_size: -; d_call: -; cdr3_nt: TGTGCCAGCAGCCAAGCGGGTGCAGCGCGGTCTGAGCAGTTCTTC; cdr3_aa: CASSQAGAARSEQFF
j_call: TRBJ2-2; v_call: TRBV7-2; clone_size: -; d_call: TRBD2; cdr3_nt: TGTGCCAGCAGCTTGGTAGCGACTAGCGGGACCACCGGGGAGCTGTTTTTT; cdr3_aa: CASSLVATSGTTGELFF
j_call: TRBJ2-7; v_call: TRBV5-6; clone_size: -; d_call: -; cdr3_nt: TGTGCCAGCAGCCCACGACAGTACGAGCAGTACTTC; cdr3_aa: CASSPRQYEQYF
j_call: TRBJ1-1; v_call: TRBV9; clone_size: -; d_call: -; cdr3_nt: TGTGCCAGCAGCGTAGTTCGGGACATAAGTGGGGCTGAAGCTTTCTTT; cdr3_aa: CASSVVRDISGAEAFF
j_call: TRBJ1-5; v_call: TRBV29-1; clone_size: -; d_call: -; cdr3_nt: TGCAGCGTCGCGACAGGTCGTAGCAATCAGCCCCAGCATTTT; cdr3_aa: CSVATGRSNQPQHF
j_call: TRBJ1-4; v_call: TRBV28; clone_size: -; d_call: TRBD1; cdr3_nt: TGTGCCAGCAGTTCCTCCCCGGGACAGGGCCACAATGGGAATGAAAAACTGTTTTTT; cdr3_aa: CASSSSPGQGHNGNEKLFF
j_call: TRBJ1-2; v_call: TRBV6-5; clone_size: -; d_call: TRBD1; cdr3_nt: TGTGCCAGCAGTTACGACGGACAGGGGAGCTATGGCTACACCTTC; cdr3_aa: CASSYDGQGSYGYTF
j_call: TRBJ1-1; v_call: TRBV27; clone_size: -; d_call: -; cdr3_nt: TGTGCCAGCAGTCCCACAGTGGTTACCGCTGAAGCTTTCTTT; cdr3_aa: CASSPTVVTAEAFF
j_call: TRBJ2-3; v_call: TRBV6-5; clone_size: -; d_call: TRBD2; cdr3_nt: TGTGCCAGCAGTTTACTAGCGGCCACAGATACGCAGTATTTT; cdr3_aa: CASSLLAATDTQYF
j_call: TRBJ2-7; v_call: TRBV9; clone_size: once; d_call: TRBD1; cdr3_nt: TGTGCCAGCAGCGCCGCGGGGACAGGGAAGCAGTACTTC; cdr3_aa: CASSAAGTGKQYF
j_call: TRBJ1-3; v_call: TRBV28; clone_size: -; d_call: -; cdr3_nt: TGTGCCAGCAGATCAGGTGACCGGCGAAACACCATATATTTT; cdr3_aa: CASRSGDRRNTIYF
j_call: TRBJ2-1; v_call: TRBV29-1; clone_size: -; d_call: -; cdr3_nt: TGCACCGTAAATCCGGACGGGAGCTCCTACAATGAGCAGTTCTTC; cdr3_aa: CTVNPDGSSYNEQFF
j_call: TRBJ1-1; v_call: TRBV30; clone_size: -; d_call: TRBD1; cdr3_nt: TGTGCCTGCTACGGGACAGGGAACACTGAAGCTTTCTTT; cdr3_aa: CACYGTGNTEAFF
j_call: TRBJ1-1; v_call: TRBV7-9; clone_size: -; d_call: -; cdr3_nt: TGTGCCAGCACCTCGGTTGGCACTGAAGCTTTCTTT; cdr3_aa: CASTSVGTEAFF
j_call: TRBJ2-3; v_call: TRBV7-8; clone_size: -; d_call: -; cdr3_nt: TGTGCCAGCAGCTTGACGTCTAGCGTGGATACGCAGTATTTT; cdr3_aa: CASSLTSSVDTQYF
j_call: TRBJ2-3; v_call: TRBV10-2; clone_size: -; d_call: -; cdr3_nt: TGCGCCAGCAGAAGGACAGACACAGATACGCAGTATTTT; cdr3_aa: CASRRTDTDTQYF
j_call: TRBJ1-3; v_call: TRBV4-1; clone_size: -; d_call: -; cdr3_nt: TGCGCCAGCAGCCAAGCCCCCGGGTCCCTCTCTGGAAACACCATATATTTT; cdr3_aa: CASSQAPGSLSGNTIYF
j_call: TRBJ2-5; v_call: TRBV7-8; clone_size: -; d_call: TRBD1; cdr3_nt: TGTGCCAGCAGCTTAGGAGGGGGCTCGGGGGAGACCCAGTACTTC; cdr3_aa: CASSLGGGSGETQYF
j_call: TRBJ2-7; v_call: TRBV7-9; clone_size: -; d_call: TRBD1; cdr3_nt: TGTGCCAGCAGCCTCGCAGGGACAGGGGGAGACTACGAGCAGTACTTC; cdr3_aa: CASSLAGTGGDYEQYF
j_call: TRBJ1-2; v_call: TRBV2; clone_size: -; d_call: TRBD1; cdr3_nt: TGTGCCAGCAGTCCAACAGGGGTTCCTGGCTACACCTTC; cdr3_aa: CASSPTGVPGYTF
j_call: TRBJ1-5; v_call: TRBV28; clone_size: once; d_call: -; cdr3_nt: TGTGCCAGCAGTTTAGGCAGGTCCTATCAGCCCCAGCATTTT; cdr3_aa: CASSLGRSYQPQHF
j_call: TRBJ2-1; v_call: TRBV2; clone_size: -; d_call: TRBD2; cdr3_nt: TGTGCCAGCACGGCTAGCGGGAGGATCTCCGATGAGCAGTTCTTC; cdr3_aa: CASTASGRISDEQFF
j_call: TRBJ2-1; v_call: TRBV29-1; clone_size: -; d_call: -; cdr3_nt: TGCAGCGCTGCCCGGGACACCTACAATGAGCAGTTCTTC; cdr3_aa: CSAARDTYNEQFF
j_call: TRBJ2-6; v_call: TRBV5-1; clone_size: -; d_call: TRBD2; cdr3_nt: TGCGCCAGCAGCTTGAGTCATGAGAGCGGGGGAGACCTGCGTGCCAACGTCCTGACTTTC; cdr3_aa: CASSLSHESGGDLRANVLTF
j_call: TRBJ2-7; v_call: TRBV4-2; clone_size: -; d_call: TRBD1; cdr3_nt: TGTGCCAGCAGCCATAATGATCGGCAGGGGGTAGGGCAGTACTTC; cdr3_aa: CASSHNDRQGVGQYF
j_call: TRBJ2-2; v_call: TRBV6-9; clone_size: -; d_call: -; cdr3_nt: TGTGCCAGCGGGGCAGGCCTCGCTACCGGGGAGCTGTTTTTT; cdr3_aa: CASGAGLATGELFF
j_call: TRBJ2-5; v_call: TRBV6-5; clone_size: -; d_call: TRBD2; cdr3_nt: TGTGCCAGCAGTTACGCGGGGGGGGACGGAGAGACCCAGTACTTC; cdr3_aa: CASSYAGGDGETQYF
j_call: TRBJ1-4; v_call: TRBV4-3; clone_size: -; d_call: -; cdr3_nt: TGCGCCAGCAGCCAAGGAGGTTGGAATGAAAAACTGTTTTTT; cdr3_aa: CASSQGGWNEKLFF
j_call: TRBJ2-7; v_call: TRBV6-1; clone_size: -; d_call: TRBD2; cdr3_nt: TGTGCCAGCAGTGGGGAAATAGCGGGAGGTTACGAGCAGTACTTC; cdr3_aa: CASSGEIAGGYEQYF
j_call: TRBJ2-7; v_call: TRBV10-1; clone_size: -; d_call: TRBD1; cdr3_nt: TGCGCCAGCAGTGAAGGGACAGGGGTGGCCTACGAGCAGTACTTC; cdr3_aa: CASSEGTGVAYEQYF
j_call: TRBJ2-1; v_call: TRBV11-3; clone_size: -; d_call: TRBD2; cdr3_nt: TGTGCCAGCAGCCCAGGGGGACTAGCGGACAATGAGCAGTTCTTC; cdr3_aa: CASSPGGLADNEQFF
j_call: TRBJ1-1; v_call: TRBV6-1; clone_size: -; d_call: -; cdr3_nt: TGTGCCAGCAGTGAAGTCGGTACTGAAGCTTTCTTT; cdr3_aa: CASSEVGTEAFF
j_call: TRBJ2-2; v_call: TRBV6-1; clone_size: -; d_call: -; cdr3_nt: TGTGCCAGCAGTACTACAGGGAGATGGACCGGGGAGCTGTTTTTT; cdr3_aa: CASSTTGRWTGELFF
j_call: TRBJ2-5; v_call: TRBV6-1; clone_size: -; d_call: -; cdr3_nt: TGTGCCAGCAGTCCCCTACAAGAGACCCAGTACTTC; cdr3_aa: CASSPLQETQYF
j_call: TRBJ2-4; v_call: TRBV28; clone_size: -; d_call: -; cdr3_nt: TGTGCCGGGAACAGGGAAGGGGAAGCCAAAAACATTCAGTACTTC; cdr3_aa: CAGNREGEAKNIQYF
j_call: TRBJ2-7; v_call: TRBV18; clone_size: -; d_call: TRBD2; cdr3_nt: TGTGCCAGCTCACCGCCGGGACGGACTAGCGGGACTGTATACGAGCAGTACTTC; cdr3_aa: CASSPPGRTSGTVYEQYF
j_call: TRBJ2-5; v_call: TRBV28; clone_size: -; d_call: TRBD1; cdr3_nt: TGTGCCAGCAGCACGGGATCCCAGGGGGAAGAGACCCAGTACTTC; cdr3_aa: CASSTGSQGEETQYF
j_call: TRBJ2-3; v_call: TRBV12-5; clone_size: -; d_call: -; cdr3_nt: TGTGCTAGTGGTTTGGTACTCGGGAAGCATAGCACAGATACGCAGTATTTT; cdr3_aa: CASGLVLGKHSTDTQYF
j_call: TRBJ2-5; v_call: TRBV2; clone_size: -; d_call: TRBD2; cdr3_nt: TGTGCCAGCGGAATAGCGGGAGCCCTGGAGACCCAGTACTTC; cdr3_aa: CASGIAGALETQYF
j_call: TRBJ1-2; v_call: TRBV7-8; clone_size: -; d_call: TRBD1; cdr3_nt: TGTGCCAGCAGCTCCCCCGACCGACAGGGGGCTTACTATGGCTACACCTTC; cdr3_aa: CASSSPDRQGAYYGYTF
j_call: TRBJ1-2; v_call: TRBV19; clone_size: -; d_call: -; cdr3_nt: TGTGCCAGTAGTATCTCCGAGGGCTACACCTTC; cdr3_aa: CASSISEGYTF
j_call: TRBJ2-3; v_call: TRBV5-4; clone_size: -; d_call: TRBD2; cdr3_nt: TGTGCCAGCAGCTCGGGACTAGCCACCAGATCAGATACGCAGTATTTT; cdr3_aa: CASSSGLATRSDTQYF
j_call: TRBJ2-5; v_call: TRBV4-3; clone_size: -; d_call: -; cdr3_nt: TGCGCCAGCAGCCCACAGGGTTTGAGGGCAGAGACCCAGTACTTC; cdr3_aa: CASSPQGLRAETQYF
j_call: TRBJ2-7; v_call: TRBV27; clone_size: -; d_call: -; cdr3_nt: TGTGCCAGCAGTAGGACCCGGGAGCAGATCGACTACGAGCAGTACTTC; cdr3_aa: CASSRTREQIDYEQYF
j_call: TRBJ2-5; v_call: TRBV2; clone_size: -; d_call: -; cdr3_nt: TGTGCCAGCAGTGAAGTGGCCGCTCTCCAAGAGACCCAGTACTTC; cdr3_aa: CASSEVAALQETQYF